This T cell receptor (beta chain) was found in a study of graft-versus-host responses after intestinal transplantation. Overall study context: All recipients were given anti-thymocyte globulin induction, and tacrolimus and steroids were then administered for roughly three years.

Tissue processing of the graft released intraepithelial and lamina propria lymphocytes from it. This clone qualifies as medium-sized (0.01 to 0.1%). Its specificity is unknown. This CDR3 contains 13 residues. Germline loops: CDR1 SNHLY, CDR2 FYNNEI. V lost 8 bases, J lost 3 bases, and 13 bases lay in between. Study-level results: Elevated graft-versus-host to host-versus-graft clonal ratios in allografts were recorded for patients with graft-donor T cell macrochimerism. After transplant, early declines in HvG clones were associated with peak levels of circulating GvH clones.

Method: immunoSEQ multiplex PCR; TCRdb's copy keeps in-frame clones and lacks some. The sample yields 15,000 to 25,000 clones, around three quarters seen once. This specimen was ileum tissue, taken approximately 20 days after intestinal transplant. The chain links TRBV2 to TRBJ1-1, with a weak D call TRBD1 (6 bases). This sequence originates from a human patient who received an intestinal transplant, so some T cells may come from the graft donor. The CDR3 sequence is CASVQGRDTEAFF. CDR3 DNA sequence: TGTGCCAGCGTCCAGGGGAGGGACACTGAAGCTTTCTTT.